This is a list of T cell receptor beta chains from one sample in a study of OX40 agonist ivuxolimab in advanced cancers. Assay used: immunoSEQ multiplex PCR; TCRdb lists only in-frame clones, some missing. This sample has about 60,000 clones, with about 93% found just once. Source: CD4+ or CD8+ T cells sorted from blood, taken in a trial of the OX40 agonist ivuxolimab. The source is an adult with an advanced solid tumor such as melanoma, head and neck, liver or kidney cancer. Each CDR3 is given with its conserved first and last residue. D genes are given only for firm matches. Where a row states a size, it is once, few, many or the class of an expanded clone; other rows omit it.

D gene: .; J gene: TRBJ2-1; clone size: .; V gene: TRBV9; CDR3 protein: CASSVPSGGGGEQFF; CDR3 DNA: TGTGCCAGCAGCGTACCATCCGGAGGGGGAGGTGAGCAGTTCTTC
D gene: TRBD2; J gene: TRBJ2-1; clone size: once; V gene: TRBV7-9; CDR3 protein: CASSLRTSHDNEQFF; CDR3 DNA: TGTGCCAGCAGCCTCAGGACTAGCCACGACAATGAGCAGTTCTTC
D gene: .; J gene: TRBJ2-5; clone size: .; V gene: TRBV25-1; CDR3 protein: CASSEVSQETQYF; CDR3 DNA: TGTGCCAGCAGTGAAGTCAGCCAAGAGACCCAGTACTTC
D gene: TRBD1; J gene: TRBJ2-7; clone size: .; V gene: TRBV4-1; CDR3 protein: CASSQTGTGDYEQYF; CDR3 DNA: TGCGCCAGCAGCCAAACCGGGACAGGGGACTACGAGCAGTACTTC
D gene: .; J gene: TRBJ1-1; clone size: .; V gene: TRBV11-2; CDR3 protein: CASSLSRFSEAFF; CDR3 DNA: TGTGCCAGCAGCTTGAGTAGATTCTCTGAAGCTTTCTTT
D gene: TRBD2; J gene: TRBJ2-3; clone size: .; V gene: TRBV2; CDR3 protein: CASRRIPGLAGEGPDTQYF; CDR3 DNA: TGTGCCAGCAGGCGCATTCCGGGACTAGCGGGTGAGGGGCCAGATACGCAGTATTTT
D gene: .; J gene: TRBJ2-7; clone size: few; V gene: TRBV6-1; CDR3 protein: CASSEGVTYEQYF; CDR3 DNA: TGTGCCAGCAGTGAAGGGGTCACCTACGAGCAGTACTTC
D gene: .; J gene: TRBJ2-7; clone size: .; V gene: TRBV6-1; CDR3 protein: CASSPGGGFPYEQYF; CDR3 DNA: TGTGCCAGCAGTCCAGGGGGGGGGTTTCCCTACGAGCAGTACTTC
D gene: .; J gene: TRBJ2-5; clone size: .; V gene: TRBV19; CDR3 protein: CASNRGHYSMETQYF; CDR3 DNA: TGTGCCAGCAACCGGGGACACTATAGCATGGAGACCCAGTACTTC
D gene: .; J gene: TRBJ2-7; clone size: .; V gene: TRBV6-6; CDR3 protein: CASSSTPLYEQYF; CDR3 DNA: TGTGCCAGCAGTTCCACCCCCCTCTACGAGCAGTACTTC
D gene: .; J gene: TRBJ2-3; clone size: .; V gene: TRBV1; CDR3 protein: CTSSQTRGLAENYPPTDTQYF; CDR3 DNA: TGCACCAGCAGCCAAACCCGGGGGCTAGCGGAAAATTATCCCCCCACAGATACGCAGTATTTT
D gene: TRBD1; J gene: TRBJ1-5; clone size: .; V gene: TRBV5-4; CDR3 protein: CATRTGLEGEPQHF; CDR3 DNA: TGTGCCACGCGGACAGGGCTCGAGGGAGAGCCCCAGCATTTT
D gene: TRBD1; J gene: TRBJ2-1; clone size: .; V gene: TRBV4-3; CDR3 protein: CASSALRGPDEQFF; CDR3 DNA: TGCGCCAGCAGCGCGTTAAGGGGGCCGGATGAGCAGTTCTTC
D gene: TRBD2; J gene: TRBJ2-4; clone size: .; V gene: TRBV6-5; CDR3 protein: CASSPRTSGNIQYF; CDR3 DNA: TGTGCCAGCAGTCCCAGGACTAGCGGAAACATTCAGTACTTC
D gene: .; J gene: TRBJ2-1; clone size: few; V gene: TRBV6-5; CDR3 protein: CASSTRTKEQFF; CDR3 DNA: TGTGCCAGCAGTACTAGGACTAAAGAGCAGTTCTTC
D gene: .; J gene: TRBJ1-3; clone size: .; V gene: TRBV7-2; CDR3 protein: CASSFFLPASGNTIYF; CDR3 DNA: TGTGCCAGCAGCTTCTTCCTTCCAGCCTCTGGAAACACCATATATTTT
D gene: TRBD2; J gene: TRBJ2-1; clone size: .; V gene: TRBV7-9; CDR3 protein: CASSLMLAGPLGHEQFF; CDR3 DNA: TGTGCCAGCAGCTTAATGCTAGCGGGGCCTCTGGGCCATGAGCAGTTCTTC